This T cell receptor (beta chain) was documented in a study of technical replicates of blood from several donors. Trimming left V 5 bases short and J 1 base short, with 10 bases between. The germline gives CDR1 MNHEY, CDR2 SMNVEV (reference sequence). The length of the CDR3 is 14 residues. Assay used: immunoSEQ multiplex PCR; TCRdb lists only in-frame clones, some missing. The sample has approximately 99,000 clones; around 96% are singletons. This TCR was recovered from a human donor in good health. V is TRBV27 and J is TRBJ2-3, with D unresolved. The sequenced sample was T cells isolated from PBMCs. This CDR3 is CASSPLRGTDTQYF. In nucleotides, the CDR3 is TGTGCCAGCAGTCCCCTTAGAGGCACAGATACGCAGTATTTT.